The source of this T cell receptor beta chain is a study of identifying expanded T cells in peripheral blood. Study observations and caveats: Clone count variance between approximately 2-week samples rose with total template count.

Of note for this clone: The antigen is undetermined.

After removal of 5 bases from V and 5 bases from J, the junction contained 3 bases not matched to a gene. The CDR3 has 13 residues. Germline V lookup: CDR1 MNHNS, CDR2 SASEGT. The repertoire was sequenced with immunoSEQ multiplex PCR; TCRdb's copy has only in-frame clones and lacks some. This sample has nearly 60,000 clones; roughly nine tenths occur once, and the top ten carry 3.6%. The sample was blood. The chain combines TRBV6-1 with TRBJ2-5; TRBD2 matches at 9 bases. This sequence originates from a person between 18 and 75 years old in good health. The CDR3 protein is CASSWGLAETQYF. DNA for the CDR3: TGTGCCAGCAGTTGGGGACTAGCTGAGACCCAGTACTTC.